This T cell receptor beta chain was captured in a study of T cell repertoires in cytomegalovirus infection (dated by TCRdb to between 2018 and 2020). For context, the study as a whole: Donor HLA type was relevant to the analysis, as public TCR beta signatures indicated carriage of CMV infection together with the matching HLA type.

The study at large found these results: In both this cohort and an independent cohort of 352 donors, the cumulative frequency of public TCR beta family members distinguished carriers of CMV infection plus the relevant HLA type. The ex vivo response was dominated by HLA-C-restricted CMV-specific TCR beta clonotypes, which also provided the single most frequent clonotype in two of eight donors.

This clonotype was detected ten times or more. Its antigen specificity is not known. Base quality data are lacking; no much larger clone is found one base away. Sequencer: Illumina HiSeq 1500. The public reads were quality trimmed at Q25 with fastp and then assembled into clones with MiXCR by TCRdb, keeping productive beta chains. Here each entry gathers all rows of one CDR3 protein and keeps the most common genes and DNA. Recorded for this sample are approximately 550,000 distinct CDR3 sequences; 16% of them occurred a single time. About 24% of the sample is in the top ten clones. For this chain, trimming is 5 bases at the V end and 3 bases at the J end, and the number of junction bases without a gene match is 14. From a lookup of the germline V gene, CDR1 and CDR2 are SGHVS and FQNEAQ. From the cysteine up to the phenylalanine, the CDR3 has a length of 20 residues. Only CDR3 DNA is held: 60 bases, read in frame from base 1.

Sequenced sample: CD8+ T cells from PBMCs. The rearrangement joined TRBV7-8 to TRBJ2-4, with 15 middle bases fitting TRBD2. The sequence was obtained from a human donor in good health (CMV status not recorded). Some clones in this sample may be carry-over from other donors' samples. The CDR3 amino acid sequence is: CASSAGLAGGPDWLKNIQYF. The DNA reads TGTGCCAGCAGCGCAGGACTAGCGGGAGGGCCTGACTGGCTCAAAAACATTCAGTACTTC.